The 9 T cell receptor beta chains listed next were all sequenced from one sample in a study of blood T cell repertoires in COVID-19. Repertoires were generated with immunoSEQ multiplex PCR, while TCRdb's copy carries only in-frame clones and drops some. The sample includes 200,000 to 250,000 clones, roughly 90% of them seen just once. Sequenced material: peripheral blood. The receptors here all came from a man in his 60s with COVID-19, enrolled during active disease.

The V gene is TRBV7-8, the J gene TRBJ2-7; the match to TRBD1 covers 9 bases. CDR1 is SGHVS, CDR2 FQNEAQ, per germline. V was pared by 5 bases and J by 4 bases, with 15 bases of the junction left unmatched. The CDR3 length is 17 residues. CDR3 residues: CASSLGQGRVEGYEQYF. The CDR3 DNA reads as TGTGCCAGCAGCCTGGGACAGGGAAGAGTAGAAGGGTACGAGCAGTACTTC.

The chain employs TRBV6-1 and TRBJ1-2; maybe TRBD1 (6 bases). CDR1 MNHNS and CDR2 SASEGT come from the germline V gene. Trimming removed 2 bases from V and 4 bases from J, with 11 bases in between. The CDR3 has 14 residues. DNA of the CDR3: TGTGCCAGCAGTGAAATGGTACAGGGCTATGGCTACACCTTC. Translated, it gives CASSEMVQGYGYTF.

The V and J genes are TRBV3-1 (or the pseudogene TRBV3-2) and TRBJ2-5; 9 bases are a match to TRBD2. The germline gives CDR1 LGHDT, CDR2 YNNKEL (reference sequence). CDR3 length: 15 residues. The J segment lost 2 bases and the V segment lost 4 bases, leaving 5 bases of the junction unmatched. This CDR3 is CASSPAGGRQETQYF. The DNA for the CDR3 is TGTGCCAGCAGCCCGGCGGGGGGGAGACAAGAGACCCAGTACTTC.

The chain carries TRBV7-2 and TRBJ2-7, with D possibly TRBD2 on 7 matching bases. This CDR3 has 17 residues. V gave up 5 bases and J gave up 0 bases, with 20 bases separating them. The germline CDR1 and CDR2 sequences are SGHTA and FQGNSA. The CDR3 sequence is CASSRGTGGFGSYEQYF. The CDR3, as DNA: TGTGCCAGCAGCCGGGGGACGGGGGGCTTTGGCTCCTACGAGCAGTACTTC.

CDR3 sequence reads: CASSPRQGAYEQYF. CDR3 bases: TGTGCCAGCAGTCCGCGACAGGGGGCCTACGAGCAGTACTTC. The chain employs TRBV7-2 and TRBJ2-7; 9 nucleotides agree with TRBD1. The ends lost 6 bases at V and 2 bases at J; junction bases unmatched: 5. This CDR3 spans 14 amino acids. Per germline, CDR1 SGHTA and CDR2 FQGNSA. The full variable domain, with the rest looked up from reference TRBV7-2 and TRBJ2-7, is GAGVSQSPSNKVTEKGKDVELRCDPISGHTALYWYRQSLGQGLEFLIYFQGNSAPDKSGLPSDRFSAERTGGSVSTLTIQRTQQEDSAVYLCASSPRQGAYEQYFGPGTRLTVT.

The chain employs TRBV4-2 and TRBJ2-1, with 10 bases identical to TRBD2. The ends lost 1 base at V and 8 bases at J; junction bases unmatched: 11. The CDR3 has 17 residues. Germline loops: CDR1 LGHNA, CDR2 YNFKEQ. CDR3 coding DNA: TGTGCCAGCAGCCAAGGAGGGATGCTAGCGGGAGCGTATGAGCAGTTCTTC. Its translation is CASSQGGMLAGAYEQFF.

This chain links TRBV27 with TRBJ1-2, with D uncertain. The CDR3 loop spans 14 amino acids. Trimming pared 5 bases from V and 0 bases from J, leaving 10 bases between. Germline CDR1 reads MNHEY; CDR2 reads SMNVEV (reference sequence). CDR3: CASSTDITNYGYTF. The CDR3 coding sequence is TGTGCCAGCAGTACAGATATAACTAACTATGGCTACACCTTC.

The V call is TRBV30, the J call TRBJ2-1; TRBD2 matches 8 bases. The ends lost 5 bases at V and 5 bases at J; junction bases unmatched: 8. CDR3 length: 14 residues. In germline, CDR1 is GTSNPN, CDR2 SVGIG (reference sequence). CDR3 protein: CAWGPGLDHNEQFF. The CDR3, as DNA: TGTGCCTGGGGTCCGGGACTAGATCACAATGAGCAGTTCTTC.

CDR3 nucleotides: TGCGCCAGCAGCCAAGATTCCCTAGCGGGAGCTCAAGAGACCCAGTACTTC. This encodes CASSQDSLAGAQETQYF. This sequence joins TRBV4-1 and TRBJ2-5; 10 positions agree with TRBD2. Unmatched junction bases numbered 6, after V lost 0 bases and J lost 2 bases. This CDR3 has 17 amino acids. Germline V gene sequence: CDR1 MGHRA, CDR2 YSYEKL.